This T cell receptor (beta chain) emerged from a study of immune characterization of retroperitoneal liposarcoma. TCRdb called the PCR reads again in MiXCR, with one record for every CDR3 protein. The sample gives some 10,000 distinct CDR3 sequences, 25% to 35% of which show up once; more than 8% is in the top ten. CDR1 is SGHVS and CDR2 is FNYEAQ in the germline V gene. The CDR3 length is 15 residues. This clonotype is medium-sized in the sample. This receptor was taken from a male donor with retroperitoneal liposarcoma. The chain carries TRBV7-6 and TRBJ2-1; D gene uncertain. TRBJ2-7 explains the end of the DNA better; the J call may be wrong. The source material was tumor tissue. The CDR3 sequence is CASSPTSPGPSEQYF. DNA of the CDR3: TGTGCCAGCAGCCCCACCTCTCCCGGGCCTAGCGAGCAGTACTTC.